This entry concerns a single TCR beta chain. PCR was performed using 60 Vbeta and 13 Jbeta primers. Sequencing used immunoSEQ multiplex PCR; TCRdb keeps in-frame clones, though not all of them. This table holds around 190,000 clones, 75% to 85% found once. Donors showed nominal health when sampled, although they likely had unrecorded immune exposures. This record belongs to a study of cytomegalovirus exposure and HLA in healthy donors. Germline V lookup: CDR1 SEHNR, CDR2 FQNEAQ (reference sequence). The ends were cut back, 4 bases at V and 6 bases at J, with 15 bases in the middle. The length of the CDR3 is 14 residues.

The chain is built from TRBV7-9 and TRBJ1-2, with D unresolved. The specimen was PBMCs. The TCR originated in a woman aged 45 to 65 in good health and CMV-seronegative. CDR3 nucleotide sequence: TGTGCCAGCAGCTCTACAGCCCTAAATAATGGCTACACCTTC. Its protein product is CASSSTALNNGYTF.